Described below is a single T cell receptor (beta chain) sequence and its context. This entry belongs to a study of technical replicates of blood from a few donors. CDR1 and CDR2 (germline): WNHNN, SYGVQD (reference sequence). The V end was cut by 2 bases, the J end by 3 bases, with 8 bases between. The CDR3 sequence is 13 residues long. Data came from immunoSEQ multiplex PCR; TCRdb stores just in-frame clones and leaves some out. The sample contains roughly 90,000 clones, approximately 94% of which appear only once. Sequenced: T cells isolated from PBMCs. The rearrangement joins TRBV10-1 to TRBJ2-7; D might be TRBD2 (6 bases). The receptor was derived from a human donor in good health. Here the CDR3 reads CASSEGSGYEQYF. Here the CDR3 DNA reads TGCGCCAGCAGTGAGGGTAGCGGCTACGAGCAGTACTTC.